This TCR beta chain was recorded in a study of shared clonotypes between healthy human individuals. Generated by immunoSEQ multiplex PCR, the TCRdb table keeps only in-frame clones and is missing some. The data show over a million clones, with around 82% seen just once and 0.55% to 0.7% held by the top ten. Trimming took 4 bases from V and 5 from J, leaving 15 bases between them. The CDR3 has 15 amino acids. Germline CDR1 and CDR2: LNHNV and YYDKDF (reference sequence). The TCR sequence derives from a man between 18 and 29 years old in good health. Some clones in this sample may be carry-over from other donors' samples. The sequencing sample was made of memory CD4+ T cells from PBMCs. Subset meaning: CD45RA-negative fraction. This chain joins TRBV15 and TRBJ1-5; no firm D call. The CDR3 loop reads CATSTARSVHQPQHF. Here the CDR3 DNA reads TGTGCCACCAGCACCGCCCGTAGTGTCCATCAGCCCCAGCATTTT. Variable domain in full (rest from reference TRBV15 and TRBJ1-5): DAMVIQNPRYQVTQFGKPVTLSCSQTLNHNVMYWYQQKSSQAPKLLFHYYDKDFNNEADTPDNFQSRRPNTSFCFLDIRSPGLGDTAMYLCATSTARSVHQPQHFGDGTRLSIL.